This entry features one T cell receptor beta chain sequence. V lost 1 base and J 4 bases, leaving 11 bases between the germline ends. Germline assignment: CDR1 SGHRS and CDR2 YFSETQ. The CDR3 runs to 15 residues. Using immunoSEQ multiplex PCR, the repertoire was profiled, and TCRdb retains in-frame clones only, with some absent. The sample yields over 65,000 clones, roughly 98% seen once. This entry belongs to a study of technical replicates of blood from several donors. The material sequenced was T cells isolated from PBMCs. The rearrangement links TRBV5-1 to TRBJ1-4; tentatively, D is TRBD1 (5 bases). The source is a human donor in good health. This CDR3 reads CASSLMTVSNEKLFF. DNA for the CDR3: TGCGCCAGCAGCTTGATGACAGTTAGTAATGAAAAACTGTTTTTT.